The rows below give T cell receptor beta chains drawn from one sample of a study of blood T cell repertoires in COVID-19. Here immunoSEQ multiplex PCR was the method, and the copy in TCRdb shows in-frame clones only, minus some. The profile covers under 250,000 clones, with 83% appearing a single time and about 3.8% taken by the ten largest. Material: PBMCs or T cells enriched from blood (not recorded which). The receptors originated from a woman between 35 and 50 years old who had been exposed to COVID-19. Both conserved end residues are part of each CDR3. A D gene is named only where the DNA matches it firmly. Clone size is shown for a subset of rows, as once, few, many or a class of expanded clone.

>-|TRBV30|TRBJ2-2|few
CAWGEFNTGELFF
TGTGCCTGGGGCGAGTTCAACACCGGGGAGCTGTTTTTT
>-|TRBV6-5|TRBJ2-2|-
CASRPDRNTGELFF
TGTGCCAGCAGACCCGACAGAAACACCGGGGAGCTGTTTTTT
>-|TRBV12-3/TRBV12-4|TRBJ1-1|few
CASSPPRGTEAFF
TGTGCCAGCAGTCCCCCCCGGGGGACTGAAGCTTTCTTT
>TRBD2|TRBV10-3|TRBJ2-3|-
CAISDWAGGSTDTQYF
TGTGCCATCAGTGACTGGGCGGGGGGTAGCACAGATACGCAGTATTTT
>-|TRBV19|TRBJ2-3|-
CAIGSGDTQYF
TGTGCCATCGGGAGTGGGGATACGCAGTATTTT
>TRBD2|TRBV14|TRBJ2-1|-
CASSQELAGVREQFF
TGTGCCAGCAGCCAAGAATTAGCGGGGGTTCGTGAGCAGTTCTTC
>-|TRBV19|TRBJ1-1|once
CASSWASGDTEAFF
TGTGCCAGTAGTTGGGCCTCGGGGGACACTGAAGCTTTCTTT
>-|TRBV4-1|TRBJ1-1|-
CASSLPEGGEAFF
TGCGCCAGCAGCCTCCCCGAGGGTGGTGAAGCTTTCTTT
>TRBD2|TRBV10-3|TRBJ2-2|-
CAITPLAGGPDTGELFF
TGTGCCATCACCCCGCTAGCGGGGGGGCCGGACACCGGGGAGCTGTTTTTT
>TRBD1|TRBV6-5|TRBJ1-5|-
CASSSQGAYQPQHF
TGTGCCAGCAGTAGCCAGGGGGCCTACCAGCCCCAGCATTTT
>-|TRBV4-3|TRBJ1-3|-
CASSTTGNTIYF
TGCGCCAGCAGTACTACTGGAAACACCATATATTTT
>-|TRBV19|TRBJ1-5|-
CASSGHQGRGQPQHF
TGTGCCAGTAGTGGACACCAGGGGAGAGGTCAGCCCCAGCATTTT
>TRBD2|TRBV19|TRBJ2-3|once
CASSIGPRLSSRGADTQYF
TGTGCCAGTAGTATCGGCCCGAGACTTAGTTCTCGGGGGGCAGATACGCAGTATTTT
>TRBD1|TRBV3-1/TRBV3-2|TRBJ1-2|once
CASSQAGGNYGYTF
TGTGCCAGCAGCCAAGCAGGGGGTAACTATGGCTACACCTTC
>TRBD1|TRBV27|TRBJ2-2|-
CASSPPGTGNAGELFF
TGTGCCAGCAGCCCCCCGGGGACAGGGAACGCCGGGGAGCTGTTTTTT
>-|TRBV3-1/TRBV3-2|TRBJ2-4|-
CASSPNPSTGGGNIQYF
TGTGCCAGCAGCCCAAACCCTAGCACAGGGGGGGGGAACATTCAGTACTTC
>TRBD2|TRBV4-1|TRBJ2-3|-
CASSQGSYGGTSTDTQYF
TGCGCCAGCAGCCAAGGATCCTACGGGGGGACTAGCACAGATACGCAGTATTTT
>TRBD1|TRBV2|TRBJ1-6|-
CASEGAGTSNSPLHF
TGTGCCAGCGAGGGGGCAGGGACGAGTAATTCACCCCTCCACTTT
>TRBD1|TRBV4-2|TRBJ1-2|-
CASSQDQGANYGYTF
TGTGCCAGCAGCCAAGACCAGGGGGCTAACTATGGCTACACCTTC
>-|TRBV28|TRBJ1-1|-
CASSSLTGSVEAFF
TGTGCCAGCAGTTCTCTGACCGGGTCGGTTGAAGCTTTCTTT
>-|TRBV5-1|TRBJ2-2|-
CASSLTTGMNTGELFF
TGCGCCAGCAGCCTCACAACAGGGATGAACACCGGGGAGCTGTTTTTT
>TRBD2|TRBV3-1/TRBV3-2|TRBJ2-5|-
CASSPRTSQETQYF
TGTGCCAGCAGCCCCCGGACTAGCCAAGAGACCCAGTACTTC
>TRBD1|TRBV27|TRBJ1-6|-
CATWTGVIFSPLHF
TGTGCCACCTGGACAGGGGTCATATTTTCACCCCTCCACTTT
>-|TRBV19|TRBJ2-1|few
CASSIADYSVGEQFF
TGTGCCAGTAGTATTGCGGATTATAGTGTCGGTGAGCAGTTCTTC
>-|TRBV6-1|TRBJ2-2|-
CASSELAGTGELFF
TGTGCCAGCAGTGAGTTGGCGGGGACCGGGGAGCTGTTTTTT
>-|TRBV10-1|TRBJ1-1|-
CASTKGDWNTEAFF
TGCGCCAGCACCAAGGGGGATTGGAACACTGAAGCTTTCTTT
>TRBD1|TRBV7-7|TRBJ1-5|-
CASSFAITGTGSNQPQHF
TGTGCCAGCAGCTTCGCGATTACTGGGACAGGTAGCAATCAGCCCCAGCATTTT
>TRBD1|TRBV7-9|TRBJ1-2|once
CASIKTATTGTNYGYTF
TGTGCCAGCATCAAAACCGCGACGACAGGGACAAACTATGGCTACACCTTC
>TRBD1|TRBV28|TRBJ1-4|once
CASSGGTAGNEKLFF
TGTGCCAGCAGTGGGGGGACAGCCGGTAATGAAAAACTGTTTTTT
>TRBD1|TRBV5-1|TRBJ2-2|-
CASSLMTGGNTGELFF
TGCGCCAGCAGCTTGATGACAGGGGGAAACACCGGGGAGCTGTTTTTT
>-|TRBV28|TRBJ1-2|-
CASSTGNYGYTF
TGTGCCAGCTCCACGGGGAACTATGGCTACACCTTC
>TRBD2|TRBV5-1|TRBJ2-3|-
CASSLVYSGGLGSTDTQYF
TGCGCCAGCAGCTTGGTTTATAGCGGGGGTCTGGGAAGCACAGATACGCAGTATTTT
>TRBD1|TRBV7-6|TRBJ1-2|-
CASSFGQGDYGYTF
TGTGCCAGCAGTTTCGGACAGGGTGACTATGGCTACACCTTC